What follows is one T cell receptor (beta chain) and its context. Antigen unknown. This sample stems from a study of T cell responses to AZD1222 COVID-19 vaccine. Study outcomes and limitations: Among those given AZD1222, only 6 or 7 were seropositive at baseline.

The CDR3 sequence is 16 residues long. Germline V CDR1 and CDR2: SGDLS, YYNGEE. V lost 4 bases and J lost 4; bases outside the gene matches: 11. The table came from immunoSEQ multiplex PCR; TCRdb's copy has only in-frame clones and leaves some out. Here the sample spans some 130,000 clones, roughly 88% being singletons. Sequences were derived from peripheral blood, sampled on day 0 of AZD1222 vaccination. This sequence originates from an adult in good health. This chain joins TRBV9 and TRBJ2-1; 7 nucleotides line up with TRBD2. CDR3: CASSLSMGGNYNEQFF. CDR3 nucleotides: TGTGCCAGCAGCTTATCTATGGGAGGGAATTACAATGAGCAGTTCTTC.